The sequence of this T cell receptor beta chain was determined in a study of PD-L1 blockade in urothelial cancer. Study-wide background: Twenty-five of the 29 patients were men with bladder-origin urothelial cancer.

Here immunoSEQ multiplex PCR was the method, and the copy in TCRdb shows in-frame clones only, minus some. The data hold 50,000 to 65,000 clones, with about 80% observed a single time. Germline V gene lookup returns CDR1 MDHEN and CDR2 SYDVKM. CDR3 length equals 11 residues. With 2 bases removed from V and 9 bases from J, the gap between germline ends came to 7 bases. This receptor was identified in a man between 40 and 49 years old with urothelial cancer. The starting material was PBMCs, obtained around atezolizumab (anti-PD-L1) treatment. The rearrangement links TRBV28 to TRBJ1-2; D ambiguous. In DNA, the CDR3 is TGTGCCAGCAGTTTACGGTCCCGCTACACCTTC. Its protein is CASSLRSRYTF.